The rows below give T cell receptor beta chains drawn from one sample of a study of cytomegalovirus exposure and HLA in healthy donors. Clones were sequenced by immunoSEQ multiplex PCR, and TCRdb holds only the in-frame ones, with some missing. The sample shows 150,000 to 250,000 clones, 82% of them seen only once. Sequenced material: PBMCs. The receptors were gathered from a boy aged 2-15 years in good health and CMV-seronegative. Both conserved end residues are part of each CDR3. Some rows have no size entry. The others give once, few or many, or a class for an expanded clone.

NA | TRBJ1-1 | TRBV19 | CASSIRGRNTEAFF
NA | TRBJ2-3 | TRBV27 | CASSFLDTQYF
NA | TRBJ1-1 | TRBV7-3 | CASSAGQSEAFF
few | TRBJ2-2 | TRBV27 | CASSERTSGTGELFF
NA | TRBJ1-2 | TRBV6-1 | CASSEARRGYGYTF
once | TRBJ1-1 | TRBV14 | CASRQGSGTEAFF
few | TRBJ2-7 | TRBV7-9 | CASSLDMEMDEQYF
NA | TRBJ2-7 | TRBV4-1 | CASSPKTGTYEQYF
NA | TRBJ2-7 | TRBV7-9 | CASSASRLSYDEQYF
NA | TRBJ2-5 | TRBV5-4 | CASRTSGGEETQYF
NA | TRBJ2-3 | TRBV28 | CASSLGGAIDTQYF
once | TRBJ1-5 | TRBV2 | CASSELGQGAGQPQHF
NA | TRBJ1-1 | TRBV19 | CASSMSRGRTEAFF
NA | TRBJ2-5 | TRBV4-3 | CASSQVSASGLVETQYF
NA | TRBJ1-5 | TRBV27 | CASSSQWGQGSQPQHF
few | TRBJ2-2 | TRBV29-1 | CSVEDLHRVEGQGSNTGELFF
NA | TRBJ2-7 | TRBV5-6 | CASSPGLAGSYEQYF
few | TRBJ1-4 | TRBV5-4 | CASSPGGRDKLFF
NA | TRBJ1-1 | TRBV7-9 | CASSLAQGVTEAFF
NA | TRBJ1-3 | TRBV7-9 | CASRTGPGKEIERGNTIYF
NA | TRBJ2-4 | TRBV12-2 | CASRLADRERGAKNIQYF
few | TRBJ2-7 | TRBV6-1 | CASSETGYEQYF
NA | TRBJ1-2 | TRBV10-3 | CAISESKGDVGYTF
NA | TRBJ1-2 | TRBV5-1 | CASSLELANYGYTF
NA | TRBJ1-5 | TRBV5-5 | CASSLAYSNQPQHF
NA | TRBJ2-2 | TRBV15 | CATSRGETRHTGELFF
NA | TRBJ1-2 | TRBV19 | CASSIVIGQGAGYTF
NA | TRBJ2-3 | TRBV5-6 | CASSLSTDTQYF
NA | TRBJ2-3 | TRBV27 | CASSSLRTSGVPDTQYF
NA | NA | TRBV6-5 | CASSRDTGRGEQYF
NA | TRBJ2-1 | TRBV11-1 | CATRTGYNEQFF
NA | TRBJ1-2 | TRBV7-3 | CASSFPGQVVYGYTF
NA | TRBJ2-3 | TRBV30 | CALGLEITDTQYF
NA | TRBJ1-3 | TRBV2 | CASRGSSGNTIYF
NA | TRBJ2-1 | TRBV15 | CATSRDPVVAGEQFF
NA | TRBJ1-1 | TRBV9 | CASSLQDSLNTEAFF
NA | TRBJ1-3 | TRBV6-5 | CASSYSLRGTGNTIYF
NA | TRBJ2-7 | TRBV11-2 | CASSLGAGGAAAYEQYF
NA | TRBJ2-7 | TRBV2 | CASRQTAPYEQYF
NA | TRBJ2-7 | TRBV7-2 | CASSLGGGIYEQYF
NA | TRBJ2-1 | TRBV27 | CASSLWGQGGNEQFF
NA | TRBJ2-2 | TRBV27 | CASSNTPQGANTGELFF
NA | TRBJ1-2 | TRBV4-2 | CASSHSPTAGTDGYTF
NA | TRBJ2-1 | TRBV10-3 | CAISDLGSSNNEQFF
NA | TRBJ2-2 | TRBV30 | CAWSRGYNTGELFF
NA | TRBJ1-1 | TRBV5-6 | CASSRQNTEAFF
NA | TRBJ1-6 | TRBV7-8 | CASSLEQATSPLHF
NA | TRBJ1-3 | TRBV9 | CASSVTGALPGNTIYF
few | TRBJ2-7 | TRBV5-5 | CASSLGGLPYEQYF
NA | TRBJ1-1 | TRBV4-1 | CASSHQIRDRGRFLTMNTEAFF
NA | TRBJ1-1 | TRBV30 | CAWRGQPNTEAFF
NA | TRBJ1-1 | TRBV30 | CAYERYMNTEAFF
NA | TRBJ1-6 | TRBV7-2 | CASSSDRESYNSPLHF
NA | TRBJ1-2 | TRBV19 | CASRIPVRSNYGYTF
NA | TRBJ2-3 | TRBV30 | CAWSTGGGVLGTDTQYF
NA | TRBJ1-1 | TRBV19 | CASSITARGNTEAFF
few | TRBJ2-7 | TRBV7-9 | CASSPSGTGAYEQYF
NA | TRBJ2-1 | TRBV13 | CASSSTGSSYNEQFF
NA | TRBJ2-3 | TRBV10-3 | CAISESISSGGPFDTQYF